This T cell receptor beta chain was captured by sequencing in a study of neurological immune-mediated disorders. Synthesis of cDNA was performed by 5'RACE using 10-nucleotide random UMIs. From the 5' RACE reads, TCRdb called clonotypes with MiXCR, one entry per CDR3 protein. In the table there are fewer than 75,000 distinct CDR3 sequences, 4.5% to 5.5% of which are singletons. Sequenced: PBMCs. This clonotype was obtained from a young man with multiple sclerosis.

CDR3 residues: CASSLTRGSYNEQFF. The CDR3 DNA reads TGTGCCAGCAGCTTAACTCGGGGCTCCTACAATGAGCAGTTCTTC. The chain carries TRBV7-3 and TRBJ2-1; D possibly corresponds to TRBD2 (5 bases). V was pared by 0 bases and J by 0 bases, with 6 bases between. The germline CDR1 and CDR2 sequences are SGHTA and FQGTGA. CDR3 length equals 15 residues.